One T cell receptor beta chain is described in this entry. V lost 0 bases, J lost 6 bases, and 18 bases lay in between. CDR3 size: 16 residues. In germline, CDR1 is SGHVS, CDR2 FQNEAQ. TCRdb passed the RT-PCR reads through MiXCR, listing each CDR3 protein once. The table lists about 190,000 distinct CDR3 sequences, approximately 15% of them singletons, with approximately 27% in the top ten. The data were taken from a study of response to subunit inactivated influenza vaccine. Material: CD8+ T cells sorted from PBMCs, obtained around 5 days after vaccination. The chain is built from TRBV7-8 and TRBJ2-7; D is perhaps TRBD2 (5 bases). The receptor was isolated from a man aged 50 to 60 who received an inactivated influenza vaccine. The CDR3 spells CASSLAQRPSPFEQYF. Here the CDR3 DNA reads TGTGCCAGCAGCTTAGCCCAGCGGCCCTCCCCCTTCGAGCAGTACTTC.